This T cell receptor beta chain was sequenced during a study of cytotoxic CD8 clonotypes in ibrutinib-treated CLL (dated by TCRdb to the early 2020s). Background on the whole study: The cohort had 11 relapsed/refractory and more than 14 treatment-naive patients; around 17 were IGHV unmutated. Samples averaged about 260,000 productive templates and 80,000 to 100,000 productive rearrangements. Cryopreserved peripheral blood mononuclear cells were collected before treatment, at response, and at either disease progression or sustained remission. Of the 90 or so participants in the trial, 20 to 30 had longitudinal samples available. Responses were partial in around 24 patients and complete in 2; after median 68 months follow-up, about 14 stayed in remission and roughly twelve progressed. Response samples were taken after a median of approximately a year on treatment, ranging from roughly 6 to 36 months.

Via the germline V gene (reference sequence), CDR1 is MNHEY and CDR2 SMNVEV. V and J are truncated by 5 bases and 4 bases respectively, leaving an intervening sequence of 12 bases. From the cysteine through the phenylalanine, the CDR3 covers 14 amino acids. Just the 42-base CDR3 DNA is kept, in frame starting at base 1. For TCR beta library preparation, about 2.1 micrograms of genomic DNA were extracted from the cryopreserved PBMCs. Longitudinal blood samples from CLL patients receiving ibrutinib monotherapy were subjected to high-throughput TCR beta sequencing. Patients were enrolled in a phase 2 open-label single-center ibrutinib monotherapy trial. Paper-wide results and their limitations: Public clonotypes were rare and either shrank or stayed stable during treatment, and the rise in clonality at ibrutinib response reflected expansion of private clonotypes. Clonality rose at ibrutinib response, remained stable during sustained remission, and dropped back toward baseline at progression. Baseline clonality exceeded that of age-matched healthy donors and correlated strongly with circulating CD8+ T-cell counts. Sampling times were not matched between patients in sustained remission and patients whose disease was progressing, and lymph node repertoires were not examined.

On a MiSeq, deep resolution sequencing aimed for a depth between 1 in 1 million and 1 in 200,000 T cells, with each clonotype covered approximately 10x on average. TCR beta libraries were generated with the immunoSEQ hsTCRB Kit. The original methods were these. The data were analyzed with ImmunoSEQ Analyzer and ImmunoSEQ Data Assistant, and V, D and J gene assignments followed IMGT definitions. Clonality was computed as one minus normalized Shannon entropy of productive rearrangement frequencies, ranging from 0 to 1. Public clonotype analysis was restricted to overrepresented clonotypes comprising at least 0.05% of each patient's repertoire. Around 12 age-matched healthy donor repertoires from immuneACCESS were used as controls for clonality. TCRdb took this table from immuneACCESS and kept in-frame rearrangements with V and J called. Such tables lack part of the clones; where checked against another copy, unresolved V genes explain under half of the gap, and the rest is unexplained. Clone size and V and J calls were adopted from that table, with D and trimming inferred from the DNA. In this sample the table shows some 310,000 clones, just under 80% of which occur a single time. The top ten constitute over 5% of the sample.

A word on this clone: No antigen is known for it. No base quality information exists; no much larger clone differs at one position.

The rearrangement combines TRBV27 with TRBJ2-1, with a tentative D gene TRBD1 over 5 matching bases. The TCR sequence derives from a human donor with chronic lymphocytic leukemia. Sequencing used PBMCs, obtained before ibrutinib treatment. The nucleotides read TGTGCCAGCAGTCCGCGACAGACTTACAATGAGCAGTTCTTC. Translated, this is CASSPRQTYNEQFF.